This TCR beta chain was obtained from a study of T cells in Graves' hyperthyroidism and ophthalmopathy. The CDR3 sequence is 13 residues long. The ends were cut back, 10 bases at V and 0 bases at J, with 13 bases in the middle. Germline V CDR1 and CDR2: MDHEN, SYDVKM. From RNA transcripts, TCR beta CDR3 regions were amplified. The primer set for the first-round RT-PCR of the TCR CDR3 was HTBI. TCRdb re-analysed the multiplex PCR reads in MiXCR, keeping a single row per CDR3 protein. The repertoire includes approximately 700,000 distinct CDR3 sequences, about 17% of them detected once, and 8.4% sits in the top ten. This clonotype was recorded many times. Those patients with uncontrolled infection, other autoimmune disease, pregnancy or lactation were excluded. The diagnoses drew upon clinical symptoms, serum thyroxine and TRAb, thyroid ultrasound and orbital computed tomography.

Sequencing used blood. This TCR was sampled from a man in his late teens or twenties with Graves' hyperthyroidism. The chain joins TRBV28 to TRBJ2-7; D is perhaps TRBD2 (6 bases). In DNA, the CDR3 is TGTGCCACCCGGGACTTCAGCTCCTACGAGCAGTACTTC. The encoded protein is CATRDFSSYEQYF.